Following are 11 T cell receptor beta chains from one sample sequenced in a study of graft-versus-host responses after intestinal transplantation. Both intraepithelial and lamina propria lymphocytes were released by processing graft tissue. Method: immunoSEQ multiplex PCR; TCRdb's copy keeps in-frame clones and lacks some. Here the sample spans 35,000 to 40,000 clones, approximately 90% being singletons. The sample here was ileum tissue, taken about 28 weeks after intestinal transplant. These receptors all come from a human patient who received an intestinal transplant, so some T cells may come from the graft donor.

This chain joins TRBV7-9 and TRBJ1-3, with D perhaps matching TRBD1 (5 bases). The length of the CDR3 is 16 residues. Germline CDR1 and CDR2: SEHNR and FQNEAQ (reference sequence). Trimming pared 5 bases from V and 4 bases from J, leaving 18 bases between. The CDR3 reads CASSPLWGSGGNTIYF. The CDR3 nucleotides are TGTGCCAGCAGCCCCCTCTGGGGCTCGGGCGGAAACACCATATATTTT.

CDR3 amino acids: CATSRDNTGGPRETQYF. The CDR3 DNA reads TGTGCCACCAGCAGAGATAATACGGGAGGGCCTAGGGAGACCCAGTACTTC. The chain links TRBV15 to TRBJ2-5, with 8 nucleotides matching TRBD2. The CDR3 spans 17 residues. J gave up 5 bases and V 0 bases, and 11 bases lay outside the gene matches. CDR1 and CDR2 from the germline V gene are LNHNV and YYDKDF (reference sequence).

The V gene is TRBV19, the J gene TRBJ2-1; 8 nucleotides match TRBD2. The junction had 9 bases not matched to a gene; V was cut back by 1 base and J by 4 bases. This CDR3 region has 17 residues. Germline V gene data show CDR1 as LNHDA and CDR2 as SQIVND (reference sequence). The CDR3 DNA reads as TGTGCCAGTAGTATAGCTGCACTAGCGGACCCTTACAATGAGCAGTTCTTC. Protein product: CASSIAALADPYNEQFF.

V and J are TRBV6-5 and TRBJ2-7; D is unresolved. V was pared by 2 bases and J by 2 bases, with 10 bases between. The germline CDR1 and CDR2 sequences are MNHEY and SVGAGI. This CDR3 comprises 14 residues. The CDR3 region has the DNA TGTGCCAGCAGTTACAAGAACTTGGCCTACGAGCAGTACTTC. Amino acids: CASSYKNLAYEQYF.

The chain has TRBV4-1 and TRBJ2-1; the D is unclear. The germline gives CDR1 MGHRA, CDR2 YSYEKL. The CDR3 consists of 16 residues. V lost 0 bases and J lost 1, with 10 bases in between. The CDR3 sequence: CASSQDRALSYNEQFF. CDR3 DNA: TGCGCCAGCAGCCAAGATAGGGCCCTTTCCTACAATGAGCAGTTCTTC.

The chain recombines TRBV5-1 with TRBJ2-1, with 7 bases fitting TRBD2. CDR1 and CDR2 (germline): SGHRS, YFSETQ. This CDR3 spans 18 amino acids. V lost 4 bases to trimming and J lost 0 bases; unmatched junction nucleotides: 13. The CDR3 sequence: CASSQMGVGGSSYNEQFF. CDR3 nucleotide sequence: TGCGCCAGCAGCCAAATGGGAGTGGGAGGGAGCTCCTACAATGAGCAGTTCTTC.

This rearrangement joins TRBV5-1 to TRBJ2-5, with D uncertain. CDR3 length equals 15 residues. Germline V gives CDR1 SGHRS, CDR2 YFSETQ. Trimming removed 0 bases from V and 1 base from J, with 10 bases in between. The CDR3 coding sequence is TGCGCCAGCAGCTTGGAAACCTACAGCCAAGAGACCCAGTACTTC. This translates into CASSLETYSQETQYF.

This chain joins TRBV2 and TRBJ2-7; D remains unclear. The CDR3 sequence is 12 residues long. Trimming cost V 3 bases and J 2 bases, with 5 bases left between them. Per the germline V gene, CDR1 is SNHLY and CDR2 is FYNNEI. The CDR3, as DNA: TGTGCCAGCAGTGATTTTGCCTACGAGCAGTACTTC. This translates into CASSDFAYEQYF. Using reference TRBV2 and TRBJ2-7 for the parts outside the CDR3, the full variable domain is EPEVTQTPSHQVTQMGQEVILRCVPISNHLYFYWYRQILGQKVEFLVSFYNNEISEKSEIFDDQFSVERPDGSNFTLKIRSTKLEDSAMYFCASSDFAYEQYFGPGTRLTVT.

The rearrangement uses TRBV11-2 and TRBJ2-5; D remains ambiguous. This CDR3 comprises 13 residues. The V end lost 1 base, the J end lost 10 bases, and 13 bases lay between the germline ends. The germline CDR1 and CDR2 sequences are SGHAT and FQNNGV. The CDR3 region is CASSLARSPLQYF. In DNA, the CDR3 is TGTGCCAGCAGCTTAGCCAGATCCCCCCTCCAGTACTTC.

The J gene is TRBJ2-5, the V gene TRBV13, with D perhaps TRBD1 (5 bases). This CDR3 contains 15 residues. V shed 1 base and J shed 4 bases, with 13 bases lying between them. Per germline, CDR1 PRHDT and CDR2 FYEKMQ (reference sequence). The CDR3 region is CASSLEPGIGETQYF. CDR3 sequence (DNA): TGTGCCAGCAGCTTAGAGCCAGGGATTGGAGAGACCCAGTACTTC. Full variable domain (missing parts from reference TRBV13 and TRBJ2-5): AAGVIQSPRHLIKEKRETATLKCYPIPRHDTVYWYQQGPGQDPQFLISFYEKMQSDKGSIPDRFSAQQFSDYHSELNMSSLELGDSALYFCASSLEPGIGETQYFGPGTRLLVL.

The chain combines TRBV2 with TRBJ2-7, with 7 bases lining up with TRBD1. The J segment lost 0 bases and the V segment lost 1 base, leaving 3 bases of the junction unmatched. Germline V CDR1 and CDR2: SNHLY, FYNNEI. The CDR3 contains 15 residues. DNA for the CDR3: TGTGCCAGCAGTGAAGTACAGGGGCTCTCCTACGAGCAGTACTTC. Its translation is CASSEVQGLSYEQYF.